This T cell receptor (beta chain) was sequenced for a study of blood T cells in healthy people across ages. Combining a sample-barcoded 5' primer with a J-beta primer mix, a second PCR ran for about 7 to 11 cycles. From the 5' RACE reads, TCRdb called clonotypes with MiXCR, one entry per CDR3 protein. Of about 640,000 distinct CDR3 sequences detected, approximately 50% appear once; the ten largest clones hold more than 35%. This clonotype showed up just a few times. In germline, CDR1 is SNHLY, CDR2 FYNNEI. With V trimmed by 0 bases and J by 1 base, 2 bases remained unmatched. The CDR3 totals 15 residues.

This chain uses TRBV2 with TRBJ2-5; 7 positions agree with TRBD1. The sequencing sample was made of blood. The TCR comes from a man aged 60 to 69 in good health. CDR3 loop: CASSEAAGGQETQYF. In DNA form, the CDR3 reads TGTGCCAGCAGTGAAGCCGCAGGGGGCCAAGAGACCCAGTACTTC.